This T cell receptor beta chain was sequenced for a study of cytomegalovirus exposure and HLA in healthy donors. Findings and caveats of the study: Another analysis was done later, and it associated around 17,000 TCR beta sequences with HLA alleles at 0.05 false discovery rate. Later on, an analysis showed TCR association rates differing by HLA locus, with DRB1 the most and HLA-C the fewest.

The study ran its PCR with 60 Vbeta and 13 Jbeta primers. The table came from immunoSEQ multiplex PCR; TCRdb's copy has only in-frame clones and leaves some out. The top ten hold 4.5% to 7.5% of the sample, which has 150,000 to 200,000 clones, roughly 80% seen once. Notes on this clone: Its specificity is not known.

Trimming took 1 base from V and 1 from J; bases not matched to a gene: 2. This CDR3 contains 16 residues. Germline V gene data show CDR1 as SGHAT and CDR2 as FQNNGV. The chain is built from TRBV11-2 and TRBJ2-7; 12 nucleotides agree with TRBD2. This clonotype was sampled from a woman under 40 in good health and CMV-seropositive. Sequencing was done on a sample of PBMCs. CDR3 nucleotides: TGTGCCAGCAGCTTAGCTGGGACTAGCGGGTCCTACGAGCAGTACTTC. Protein product: CASSLAGTSGSYEQYF.